One and the same sample provided the 29 T cell receptor beta chains below, sequenced in a study of human T cells and chemical hapten exposure. The library tagged each cDNA molecule with unique molecular identifiers. TCRdb re-called the reads with MiXCR, one entry per CDR3 protein. The table includes 120,000 or so distinct CDR3 sequences, over 7.5% detected once. The authors' total RNA extraction used unfractionated whole blood. Material for sequencing was whole blood. The origin of the receptors is a human donor in good health. Some clones in this sample may be carry-over from other donors' samples.

Comment on this clonotype: This may be a read error: a much more frequent sequence differs by one nucleotide. V and J are TRBV7-2 and TRBJ2-2, with D perhaps given as TRBD1 or TRBD2 (5 bases each). The length of the CDR3 is 14 residues. Germline V lookup: CDR1 SGHTA, CDR2 FQGNSA. In nucleotides, the CDR3 is TGTGCCAGCAGCGCCGTTGTAGGGGCCGGGGAGCTGATTTTT. As protein: CASSAVVGAGELIF. The entire variable domain, with the rest obtained from reference TRBV7-2 and TRBJ2-2, is as follows: GAGVSQSPSNKVTEKGKDVELRCDPISGHTALYWYRQSLGQGLEFLIYFQGNSAPDKSGLPSDRFSAERTGGSVSTLTIQRTQQEDSAVYLCASSAVVGAGELIFGEGSRLTVL.

V and J are TRBV25-1 and TRBJ2-1, with 15 bases lining up with TRBD2. V shed 4 bases, J shed 15 bases, and the junction held 7 bases outside the gene matches. The V gene's germline CDR1 is MGHDK and CDR2 SYGVNS. CDR3 length: 14 residues. CDR3 sequence reads: CASSARTSGGAAFF. CDR3 bases: TGTGCCAGCAGTGCCAGGACTAGCGGGGGGGCCGCGTTCTTC.

In this sample, this clonotype turned up many times. The chain employs TRBV29-1 and TRBJ1-2; TRBD1 matches at 9 bases. Germline CDR1 is SQVTM and CDR2 is ANQGSEA. The CDR3 consists of 14 residues. The junction had 6 bases not matched to a gene; V was cut back by 5 bases and J by 2 bases. CDR3 in amino acids: CSVKPGTGNYGYTF. The CDR3 coding sequence is TGCAGCGTTAAACCCGGGACAGGGAACTATGGCTACACCTTC.

The chain links TRBV6-2 or TRBV6-3 to TRBJ2-7, with 8 bases aligning to TRBD1. The CDR3 runs 11 residues. J was trimmed by 6 bases and V by 9 bases; bases with no gene match: 4. Germline CDR1 reads MNHEY; CDR2 reads SVGEGT. CDR3 coding DNA: TGTGCCAGTGGACAGGGAGGCGAGCAGTACTTC. Residues: CASGQGGEQYF.

This sequence joins TRBV6-6 and TRBJ2-2; D call uncertain. Germline values: CDR1 MNHNY, CDR2 SVGAGI (reference sequence). The CDR3 has 16 residues. The V end was cut by 5 bases, the J end by 1 base, with 14 bases between. The CDR3 protein is CASSTDQKGNTGELFF. CDR3 in DNA: TGTGCCAGCAGTACCGACCAAAAAGGGAACACCGGGGAGCTGTTTTTT.

This clonotype showed up just a few times. J is TRBJ2-1 and V is TRBV6-2 or TRBV6-3; the match to TRBD2 covers 10 bases. Unmatched junction bases numbered 10, after V lost 3 bases and J lost 8 bases. Germline CDR1 reads MNHEY; CDR2 reads SVGEGT. CDR3 length: 16 residues. The CDR3 sequence: CASSYEASGRRDEQFF. The CDR3 region has the DNA TGTGCCAGCAGTTATGAGGCTAGCGGGAGACGGGATGAGCAGTTCTTC.

The genes are TRBV19 and TRBJ2-1, with 11 bases identical to TRBD2. Germline V lookup: CDR1 LNHDA, CDR2 SQIVND (reference sequence). This CDR3 region has 16 residues. V was clipped by 3 bases and J by 5 bases; unmatched bases: 6. As DNA, the CDR3 is TGTGCCAGTAGTATGCTAGCGGGAGGTGTTAACAATGAGCAGTTCTTC. This sequence encodes CASSMLAGGVNNEQFF. The full variable domain, its missing parts supplied by reference TRBV19 and TRBJ2-1, is DGGITQSPKYLFRKEGQNVTLSCEQNLNHDAMYWYRQDPGQGLRLIYYSQIVNDFQKGDIAEGYSVSREKKESFPLTVTSAQKNPTAFYLCASSMLAGGVNNEQFFGPGTRLTVL.

In its sample, this clonotype was seen many times. The chain combines TRBV7-2 with TRBJ1-2; possible D gene TRBD1, 5 bases. The V end was cut by 5 bases, the J end by 6 bases, with 10 bases between. The CDR3 loop spans 12 amino acids. The germline gives CDR1 SGHTA, CDR2 FQGNSA. The CDR3 reads CASSRQQHGYTF. Written as DNA, the CDR3 is TGTGCCAGCAGCCGACAGCAACATGGCTACACCTTC.

This clonotype was counted only a few times. V usage is TRBV29-1 and J usage is TRBJ2-7; 9 positions match TRBD1. CDR1 is SQVTM and CDR2 is ANQGSEA in the germline V gene. The V segment lost 4 bases and the J segment 3 bases; nucleotides outside the gene matches: 4. The CDR3 is 13 amino acids. The CDR3 DNA follows: TGCAGCGTTGTACAGGGGGCGGACTACGAGCAGTACTTC. This codes for CSVVQGADYEQYF.

V gene TRBV7-6 combines with J gene TRBJ1-1; D might be TRBD1 (6 bases). Trimming left V 1 base short and J 1 base short, with 10 bases between. CDR3 length: 15 amino acids. CDR1 and CDR2 (germline): SGHVS, FNYEAQ. CDR3 coding DNA: TGTGCCAGCAGCTTAGGTGCGGGGGCGAACACTGAAGCTTTCTTT. It codes for CASSLGAGANTEAFF.

This clonotype has a handful of counts. The gene calls are TRBV28 and TRBJ1-1, with D maybe TRBD1 (5 bases). With 5 bases removed from V and 1 base from J, the gap between germline ends came to 11 bases. The CDR3 covers 14 residues. Germline V gene sequence: CDR1 MDHEN, CDR2 SYDVKM. CDR3 nucleotide sequence: TGTGCCAGCAGTCCCCCGACAGAGAACACTGAAGCTTTCTTT. Protein: CASSPPTENTEAFF.

In this sample, this clonotype turned up a few times. This rearrangement joins TRBV29-1 to TRBJ2-5, with D possibly being TRBD2 (5 bases). The CDR3 consists of 14 residues. Germline V gene data show CDR1 as SQVTM and CDR2 as ANQGSEA. Trimming shortened V by 2 bases and J by 1 base, and 11 bases separated the two germline ends. The CDR3: CSVEKAGVQETQYF. CDR3 coding DNA: TGCAGCGTTGAAAAGGCCGGGGTCCAAGAGACCCAGTACTTC.

This clonotype was observed many times. The V and J genes are TRBV25-1 and TRBJ1-6; a weak D match, TRBD1 (6 bases). The length of the CDR3 is 18 residues. The ends were cut back, 5 bases at V and 0 bases at J, with 17 bases in the middle. Germline assignment: CDR1 MGHDK and CDR2 SYGVNS. CDR3: CASSKGRKGGSYNSPLHF. CDR3 sequence (DNA): TGTGCCAGCAGTAAAGGAAGGAAAGGGGGCTCCTATAATTCACCCCTCCACTTT.

There are many counts of this clonotype. The chain combines TRBV27 with TRBJ1-4, with unresolved D. Germline values: CDR1 MNHEY, CDR2 SMNVEV (reference sequence). The CDR3 has 14 amino acids. The germline V and J ends were trimmed by 8 bases and 2 bases, with 12 bases remaining between them. The CDR3 sequence is CASRPRRTNEKLFF. Here the CDR3 DNA reads TGTGCCAGCCGACCGAGACGGACTAATGAAAAACTGTTTTTT.

This clonotype showed up just a few times. This rearrangement joins TRBV10-2 to TRBJ2-1; possibly TRBD1 or TRBD2 for D (5 bases each). Germline-derived CDR1 and CDR2 are WSHSY and SAAADI. Trimming left V 0 bases short and J 2 bases short, with 11 bases between. The CDR3 contains 16 residues. CDR3 bases: TGCGCCAGCAGTGAGTCCGCAGGGAGCACCTACAATGAGCAGTTCTTC. Its translation: CASSESAGSTYNEQFF.

The V and J genes are TRBV5-4 and TRBJ1-1, with D perhaps matching TRBD1 (6 bases). Germline V gene data show CDR1 as SGHNT and CDR2 as YYREEE (reference sequence). Trimming shortened V by 4 bases and J by 4 bases, and 17 bases separated the two germline ends. The CDR3 sequence is 15 residues long. The CDR3 DNA sequence: TGTGCCAGCAGCCTACAGGGTGCTGGCGGCACTGAAGCTTTCTTT. Amino acids: CASSLQGAGGTEAFF.

In its sample, this clonotype was seen a few times. The chain carries TRBV29-1 and TRBJ2-5; D call uncertain. This CDR3 spans 12 amino acids. The V and J ends lost 3 bases and 1 base respectively, with 6 bases between them. CDR1 and CDR2 from the germline V gene are SQVTM and ANQGSEA. CDR3 nucleotides: TGCAGCGTTGATATGGTCCAAGAGACCCAGTACTTC. Translation: CSVDMVQETQYF.

The CDR3 nucleotides are TGCGCCAGCAGCTTGGGAGGCGGAGGACGCACAGATACGCAGTATTTT. Its protein product is CASSLGGGGRTDTQYF. This chain links TRBV5-1 with TRBJ2-3, with D possibly being TRBD2 (5 bases). CDR1 and CDR2 (germline): SGHRS, YFSETQ. This CDR3 contains 16 residues. Trimming pared 0 bases from V and 1 base from J, leaving 12 bases between.

This clonotype has ten or more counts. CDR3 amino acids: CASSQEGTGLNQPQHF. In DNA form, the CDR3 reads TGCGCCAGCAGCCAAGAAGGGACAGGCCTCAATCAGCCCCAGCATTTT. This chain uses TRBV4-1 with TRBJ1-5; TRBD1 aligns across 8 bases. The CDR3 length is 16 residues. CDR1 and CDR2 from the germline V gene are MGHRA and YSYEKL. The trim removed 0 bases at V and 3 bases at J, leaving 4 bases unmatched.

In this sample, this clonotype turned up a few times. V is TRBV5-5 and J is TRBJ2-2, with a possible D match to TRBD2 (5 bases). Germline V gene data show CDR1 as SGHKS and CDR2 as YYEKEE (reference sequence). This CDR3 contains 16 residues. V lost 4 bases and J 1 base, leaving 14 bases between the germline ends. The CDR3 DNA sequence: TGTGCCAGCAGCCTGGGTGACGAGGGGAACACCGGGGAGCTGTTTTTT. Translated: CASSLGDEGNTGELFF.

The chain has TRBV7-4 and TRBJ2-1, with TRBD2 identical over 12 bases. The CDR3 sequence is 20 residues long. J lost 1 base, V lost 1 base, and 11 bases had no gene match. Per germline, CDR1 SGHVT and CDR2 SQSDAQ. CDR3: CASSLVSTSGRFCSYNEQFF. In DNA form, the CDR3 reads TGTGCCAGCAGCTTAGTGAGCACTAGCGGGAGGTTTTGTTCCTACAATGAGCAGTTCTTC.

The table lists this clonotype with a few counts. This rearrangement joins TRBV7-3 to TRBJ1-1; D remains ambiguous. This CDR3 has 13 residues. Germline V CDR1 and CDR2: SGHTA, FQGTGA. The V gene lost 2 bases and the J gene lost 4 bases, with 8 bases spanning the gap. The CDR3 DNA follows: TGTGCCAGCAGCTTAGGACTGAGCACTGAAGCTTTCTTT. Amino acid sequence: CASSLGLSTEAFF.

In this sample, this clonotype turned up a few times. The chain links TRBV4-3 to TRBJ2-2; D is ambiguous. The CDR3 spans 14 residues. Germline loops: CDR1 LGHNA, CDR2 YSLEER. V lost 2 bases, J lost 2 bases, and 6 bases lay in between. The CDR3 here is CASSQPANTGELFF. The CDR3 bases are TGCGCCAGCAGCCAACCCGCCAACACCGGGGAGCTGTTTTTT.

The gene calls are TRBV5-6 and TRBJ2-7, with D perhaps assigned TRBD1 or TRBD2 (5 bases each). Between the trimmed V and J ends, which lost 8 bases and 3 bases, there was a span of 15 bases. The CDR3 covers 13 residues. The germline V gene encodes CDR1 SGHDT and CDR2 YYEEEE. CDR3 amino acids: CASNRDPDYEQYF. CDR3 nucleotide sequence: TGTGCCAGTAACCGGGACCCAGACTACGAGCAGTACTTC.

At least ten counts were recorded for this clonotype. The J gene is TRBJ1-6, the V gene TRBV21-1; no DNA check was done on the table's D call, TRBD1. TRBV21-1 counts as a pseudogene. The CDR3 is 15 residues long. CDR3 DNA sequence: TGTGCCAGCAGCCGGCCGGGACGGGTAGATTCACCCCTCCACTTT. Its protein is CASSRPGRVDSPLHF.

The chain is built from TRBV19 and TRBJ2-2, with D possibly TRBD2 on 6 matching bases. This CDR3 has 13 amino acids. Germline V gene data show CDR1 as LNHDA and CDR2 as SQIVND (reference sequence). Between the trimmed V and J ends, which lost 3 bases and 7 bases, there was a span of 9 bases. CDR3 residues: CASSIQEGGELFF. The CDR3 DNA reads TGTGCCAGTAGTATCCAGGAGGGCGGGGAGCTGTTTTTT.

The chain uses TRBV27 and TRBJ1-1; 7 bases map to TRBD1. The V and J ends lost 5 bases and 3 bases, in that order; junction bases with no gene match: 15. The germline gives CDR1 MNHEY, CDR2 SMNVEV (reference sequence). This CDR3 contains 17 residues. The CDR3, as DNA: TGTGCCAGCAGTCCCTCCGGCAGGGGGATCATGGACACTGAAGCTTTCTTT. Its translation is CASSPSGRGIMDTEAFF.

Ten or more counts support this clonotype. The genes are TRBV18 and TRBJ2-1; tentative D call: TRBD1 (5 bases). This CDR3 has 17 residues. Looked up from germline, CDR1 is KGHSH and CDR2 is LQKENI. Trimming removed 2 bases from V and 6 bases from J, with 20 bases in between. CDR3 in DNA: TGTGCCAGCTCACCAGGGGAAGGGGTTAGATTATCCAATGAGCAGTTCTTC. Its translation is CASSPGEGVRLSNEQFF.

This clonotype came up a few times. The rearrangement joins TRBV12-3 or TRBV12-4 to TRBJ1-5; 7 bases match TRBD1. This CDR3 is built from 15 residues. The J segment lost 5 bases and the V segment lost 7 bases, leaving 11 bases of the junction unmatched. Here the CDR3 DNA reads TGTGCCAGCACCCAGGGGGAGCCGGGCGATCAGCCCCAGCATTTT. It codes for CASTQGEPGDQPQHF.